What follows are 15 T cell receptor beta chains derived from one specimen sequenced in a study of blood T cell repertoires in COVID-19. Repertoires were generated with immunoSEQ multiplex PCR, while TCRdb's copy carries only in-frame clones and drops some. The top ten clones hold roughly 8% of a sample with roughly 150,000 clones, around 83% of them seen once. Material: peripheral blood. The receptors derive from a woman aged 60-70 years with COVID-19, enrolled during active disease.

The CDR3 here is CASSLSSGYEQFF. In DNA form, the CDR3 reads TGTGCCAGCAGCTTATCTAGCGGCTATGAGCAGTTCTTC. This sequence joins TRBV11-2 and TRBJ2-1; 7 nucleotides match TRBD2. The germline gives CDR1 SGHAT, CDR2 FQNNGV. The CDR3 covers 13 residues. V trimming: 2 bases; J trimming: 8 bases; junction bases outside the gene matches: 3.

The chain carries TRBV15 and TRBJ1-5; the D gene is possibly TRBD1 (5 bases). With 1 base removed from V and 6 bases from J, the gap between germline ends came to 13 bases. This CDR3 has 15 amino acids. The V gene's germline CDR1 is LNHNV and CDR2 YYDKDF (reference sequence). The CDR3 region has the DNA TGTGCCACCAGCAGAGTGGGGGACTCCCCTCAGCCCCAGCATTTT. Translation gives CATSRVGDSPQPQHF.

This rearrangement joins TRBV27 to TRBJ1-1; D uncertain. Germline CDR1 is MNHEY and CDR2 is SMNVEV (reference sequence). V was pared by 2 bases and J by 3 bases, with 7 bases between. The CDR3 has 13 residues. CDR3 nucleotides: TGTGCCAGCAGTTTACTCCCGGACACTGAAGCTTTCTTT. It is translated as CASSLLPDTEAFF.

The gene calls are TRBV11-2 and TRBJ2-2; a weak D match, TRBD1 (5 bases). The CDR3 is 15 amino acids. Germline V gene lookup returns CDR1 SGHAT and CDR2 FQNNGV. The ends were cut back, 6 bases at V and 5 bases at J, with 16 bases in the middle. CDR3 sequence reads: CASSSKGSGTGELFF. As DNA, the CDR3 is TGTGCCAGCAGTTCCAAGGGGTCAGGGACCGGGGAGCTGTTTTTT.

This rearrangement joins TRBV7-3 to TRBJ1-1; TRBD1 is a possible D gene (5 bases). V was pared by 7 bases and J by 4 bases, with 13 bases between. CDR1 and CDR2 (germline): SGHTA, FQGTGA. This CDR3 is 13 amino acids long. The CDR3 reads CASTLNQGTEAFF. In DNA form, the CDR3 reads TGTGCCAGCACCCTTAACCAGGGCACTGAAGCTTTCTTT.

V is TRBV6-6 and J is TRBJ2-5; TRBD1 might be the D (6 bases). Germline-derived CDR1 and CDR2 are MNHNY and SVGAGI (reference sequence). The CDR3 extends over 14 amino acids. V lost 7 bases to trimming and J lost 1 base, with 13 bases between them. The CDR3 is CASNRDTGQETQYF. CDR3 nucleotides: TGTGCCAGCAACCGGGACACCGGCCAAGAGACCCAGTACTTC.

The chain has TRBV29-1 and TRBJ2-7; 10 positions match TRBD2. With V trimmed by 2 bases and J by 2 bases, 0 bases remained unmatched. The CDR3 is 13 amino acids. Germline V gene data show CDR1 as SQVTM and CDR2 as ANQGSEA. The CDR3 is CSVETSGAYEQYF. CDR3 nucleotide sequence: TGCAGCGTTGAAACTAGCGGGGCCTACGAGCAGTACTTC.

The CDR3: CASRLGGGPQETQYF. The CDR3 DNA sequence: TGTGCCAGTAGGCTAGGAGGGGGCCCACAAGAGACCCAGTACTTC. The chain links TRBV19 to TRBJ2-5; possible D gene TRBD1, 7 bases. The CDR3 has 15 amino acids. V was cut by 6 bases and J by 2 bases, with 16 bases left in between. Looked up from germline, CDR1 is LNHDA and CDR2 is SQIVND (reference sequence).

The CDR3 bases are TGTGCCAGCTCACCCGAATCAGAATCGAACACCGGGGAGCTGTTTTTT. This sequence encodes CASSPESESNTGELFF. This chain uses TRBV18 with TRBJ2-2; D is undetermined. This CDR3 comprises 16 residues. CDR1 and CDR2 from the germline V gene are KGHSH and LQKENI. Trimming removed 3 bases from V and 0 bases from J, with 11 bases in between.

This clone was observed a single time. The gene calls are TRBV19 and TRBJ1-1; 7 bases fit TRBD1. Germline lookup yields CDR1 LNHDA and CDR2 SQIVND (reference sequence). The CDR3 is made up of 15 amino acids. The trim removed 0 bases at V and 2 bases at J, leaving 3 bases unmatched. CDR3 nucleotide sequence: TGTGCCAGTAGTATAGATCGGGACAGAAACACTGAAGCTTTCTTT. This encodes CASSIDRDRNTEAFF.

The chain is built from TRBV27 and TRBJ1-6; D perhaps matches TRBD1 (6 bases). CDR1 is MNHEY, CDR2 SMNVEV, per germline (reference sequence). Trimming pared 5 bases from V and 13 bases from J, leaving 21 bases between. CDR3 length: 15 residues. This chain's CDR3 is CASSPYRDAGDPLHF. As DNA, the CDR3 is TGTGCCAGCAGTCCCTACCGGGACGCAGGGGACCCCCTCCACTTT.

The table lists this clone with a few counts. The chain has TRBV10-1 and TRBJ2-7; D may be TRBD2 (7 bases). Deletions cut 4 bases from V and 2 bases from J, with 12 bases between. This CDR3 is built from 14 residues. CDR1 and CDR2 from the germline V gene are WNHNN and SYGVQD (reference sequence). The CDR3 DNA is TGCGCCAGCAGTGTGGGGGGGGCACCCTACGAGCAGTACGTC. Amino acid sequence: CASSVGGAPYEQYV.

J is TRBJ2-1 and V is TRBV30; tentatively, D is TRBD2 (6 bases). Per the germline V gene, CDR1 is GTSNPN and CDR2 is SVGIG (reference sequence). The CDR3 is 14 residues long. Trimming cost V 0 bases and J 8 bases, with 14 bases left between them. CDR3: CAWSVKVGSYEQFF. The CDR3 coding sequence is TGTGCCTGGAGTGTAAAGGTCGGGAGCTATGAGCAGTTCTTC.

CDR3 sequence (DNA): TGTGCCAGCTCGAGGGCGGAATCTGGAAACACCATATATTTT. This encodes CASSRAESGNTIYF. This chain joins TRBV11-3 and TRBJ1-3, with D unresolved. V lost 8 bases to trimming and J lost 1 base, with 12 bases between them. This CDR3 region has 14 residues. Germline V lookup: CDR1 SGHNT, CDR2 YENEEA.

The gene calls are TRBV2 and TRBJ2-1; 15 bases match TRBD2. Germline V lookup: CDR1 SNHLY, CDR2 FYNNEI. There are 16 residues in the CDR3. With V trimmed by 6 bases and J by 4 bases, 4 bases remained unmatched. The CDR3 DNA is TGTGCCAGCAGACTTGGGACTAGCGGGGGGTACAATGAGCAGTTCTTC. Translated, it gives CASRLGTSGGYNEQFF.